A selection of T cell receptor beta chains follows, all from one sample in a study of blood T cells in healthy people across ages. TCRdb fed the 5' RACE reads into MiXCR, producing one record per CDR3 protein. The sample contains 1.5 million to 2 million distinct CDR3 sequences, roughly 52% of which appear only once. Sample: blood. These TCRs come from a middle-aged woman in good health. CDR3s include the opening cysteine and the closing phenylalanine or tryptophan. Fields, in order: clone size, J gene, D gene, V gene, CDR3 DNA, CDR3 protein. A D gene is named only where the DNA matches it firmly. Size tells how often a clone was seen (once, few, many) or the class of an expanded clone, and some rows leave it out.

size: .; J: TRBJ2-5; D: .; V: TRBV6-2/TRBV6-3; DNA: TGTGCCAGCAGTTACTTTTCCTACAATGAGCAGTACTTC; CDR3: CASSYFSYNEQYF
size: .; J: TRBJ2-7; D: .; V: TRBV28; DNA: TGTGCCAGCAGGTTATACCCCTACGAGCAGTACTTC; CDR3: CASRLYPYEQYF
size: once; J: TRBJ2-7; D: .; V: TRBV6-1; DNA: TGTGCCGGCAGTGCGACTCAGAGCTCCTACGAGCAGTACTTC; CDR3: CAGSATQSSYEQYF
size: .; J: TRBJ2-3; D: .; V: TRBV7-2; DNA: TGTGCCAGCAGCAGGTCACTAGTGGACTCCTCAGAAGATACGCAGTATTTT; CDR3: CASSRSLVDSSEDTQYF
size: .; J: TRBJ2-1; D: .; V: TRBV4-2; DNA: TGTGCCAGCAGCCGGAATGGACTGCAACCCCCCTACAATGAGCAGTTCTTC; CDR3: CASSRNGLQPPYNEQFF
size: .; J: TRBJ2-7; D: .; V: TRBV4-3; DNA: TGCGCCGGCAGCCAAAACGGGGCGTGCGGGGACGAGCAGTACTTC; CDR3: CAGSQNGACGDEQYF
size: .; J: TRBJ2-5; D: .; V: TRBV15; DNA: TGTGCCACCAGCGGAGATGCACAGGACCAAGAGACCCAGTACTTC; CDR3: CATSGDAQDQETQYF
size: .; J: TRBJ2-3; D: TRBD1; V: TRBV27; DNA: TGTGCCAGCAGTTCACAGACAGGGAGTACGCAGTATTTT; CDR3: CASSSQTGSTQYF
size: .; J: TRBJ2-7; D: TRBD1; V: TRBV7-9; DNA: TGTGCCAGCAGCGCGCGACAGGGGGTAGGCTCCTACGAGCAGTACTTC; CDR3: CASSARQGVGSYEQYF
size: few; J: TRBJ2-7; D: .; V: TRBV20-1; DNA: TGCAGTGCTAGGGCCTTGGGCAGGACCTACGAGCAGTACTTC; CDR3: CSARALGRTYEQYF
size: few; J: TRBJ2-3; D: .; V: TRBV12-3/TRBV12-4; DNA: TGTGCCAGCAGTCCGACTTTGCGGGGAAGCACAGATACGCAGTATTTT; CDR3: CASSPTLRGSTDTQYF
size: .; J: TRBJ1-5; D: .; V: TRBV28; DNA: TGTGCCAGCAGGTCCCACGGGAGTAGCAATCAGCCCCAGCATTTT; CDR3: CASRSHGSSNQPQHF
size: .; J: TRBJ1-2; D: .; V: TRBV5-6; DNA: TGTGCCAGCAAGTGGGAGACGACGCTGAACTATGGCTACACCTTC; CDR3: CASKWETTLNYGYTF
size: .; J: TRBJ2-1; D: .; V: TRBV7-7; DNA: TGTGCTAGCAGCCACCGAAGGGACAATGAGCAGTTCTTC; CDR3: CASSHRRDNEQFF
size: .; J: TRBJ1-6; D: TRBD1; V: TRBV6-5; DNA: TGTGCCAGCAGTTACCTCGCGGACAGGACCAACTCCTATAATTCACCCCTCCACTTT; CDR3: CASSYLADRTNSYNSPLHF
size: .; J: TRBJ2-3; D: .; V: TRBV20-1; DNA: TGCAGTGCTAGAGATCGTCAACGGGGTAGCACAGATACGCAGTATTTT; CDR3: CSARDRQRGSTDTQYF
size: few; J: TRBJ1-1; D: .; V: TRBV6-6; DNA: TGTGCCAGCAGGCTGGGGGGGCAGTTGAACACTGAAGCTTTCTTT; CDR3: CASRLGGQLNTEAFF
size: few; J: TRBJ2-1; D: TRBD2; V: TRBV4-1; DNA: TGCGCCAGCAGCCCCCCCGGGACTAGGAACAATGAGCAGTTCTTC; CDR3: CASSPPGTRNNEQFF
size: few; J: TRBJ1-2; D: TRBD1; V: TRBV27; DNA: TGTGCCAGCAGCCGAGGACAGGTCCCATTCTATGGCTACACCTTC; CDR3: CASSRGQVPFYGYTF
size: many; J: TRBJ2-5; D: TRBD1; V: TRBV12-3/TRBV12-4; DNA: TGTGCCAGCAGTACCGGGACAGGGGACTTCGGGGAGACCCAGTACTTC; CDR3: CASSTGTGDFGETQYF
size: .; J: TRBJ2-3; D: TRBD1; V: TRBV10-3; DNA: TGTGCCATCAGTGAGTCCCCCATTGGACAGGGCACAGATACGCAGTATTTT; CDR3: CAISESPIGQGTDTQYF
size: .; J: TRBJ1-5; D: .; V: TRBV28; DNA: TGTGCCAGCAGTCCTCGGACTGTAAAAAGGCCCCAGCATTTT; CDR3: CASSPRTVKRPQHF
size: .; J: TRBJ2-7; D: TRBD1; V: TRBV5-1; DNA: TGCGCCAGCAGCCCCCGTATTTTTGGGACAGGGATTAGTGAGCAGTACTTC; CDR3: CASSPRIFGTGISEQYF
size: .; J: TRBJ1-2; D: .; V: TRBV20-1; DNA: TGCAGTACGCCTAGGGGCAGCACTAACTATGGCTACACCTTC; CDR3: CSTPRGSTNYGYTF
size: few; J: TRBJ1-2; D: .; V: TRBV7-2; DNA: TGTGCCAGCAGCTTAGCCCGGAGCTTCTATGGCTACACCTTC; CDR3: CASSLARSFYGYTF
size: many; J: TRBJ2-3; D: TRBD1; V: TRBV7-2; DNA: TGCGCCAGCAGCTCCTACCGGGACAGGGGGACAGATACGCAGTATTTT; CDR3: CASSSYRDRGTDTQYF
size: .; J: TRBJ2-7; D: TRBD2; V: TRBV4-3; DNA: TGCGCCAGCAGCCAAGACAGCAGCGGGAGCGAGCAGTACTTC; CDR3: CASSQDSSGSEQYF
size: .; J: TRBJ2-1; D: .; V: TRBV20-1; DNA: TGCAGTGCCCCCACATTAAGCTCCTACAATGAGCAGTTCTTC; CDR3: CSAPTLSSYNEQFF
size: .; J: TRBJ2-5; D: .; V: TRBV5-8; DNA: TGTGCCAGCAGCTTGGAGGGAGTAAGGGAGACCCAGTACTTC; CDR3: CASSLEGVRETQYF
size: .; J: TRBJ2-7; D: TRBD1; V: TRBV6-1; DNA: TGTGCCAGCAGGGTTAGGGGGCTTGCCTACGAGCAGTACTTC; CDR3: CASRVRGLAYEQYF
size: .; J: TRBJ2-5; D: TRBD1; V: TRBV6-1; DNA: TGTGCCAGCAGTGCTAGGGACAGGGCGAAGGCCCAGTACTTC; CDR3: CASSARDRAKAQYF
size: .; J: TRBJ2-1; D: .; V: TRBV28; DNA: TGTGCCACCCTCGGGGCCCCCTACAATGAGCAGTTCTTC; CDR3: CATLGAPYNEQFF
size: .; J: TRBJ2-4; D: TRBD1; V: TRBV4-1; DNA: TGCGCCAGCAGCCAAGATGCCAGGGGGCTACAGTACTTC; CDR3: CASSQDARGLQYF
size: once; J: TRBJ2-3; D: TRBD1; V: TRBV11-1; DNA: TGTGCCAGCAGCCGCCGGGACAGGGCTTTTACAGATACGCAGTATTTT; CDR3: CASSRRDRAFTDTQYF
size: few; J: TRBJ2-1; D: TRBD2; V: TRBV5-1; DNA: TGCGCCAGCAGCTTGGCTTCTAGCGGGTACTACAATGAGCAGTTCTTC; CDR3: CASSLASSGYYNEQFF
size: few; J: TRBJ1-1; D: .; V: TRBV28; DNA: TGTGCCAGCAGTTACCTGAACACTGAAGCTTTCTTT; CDR3: CASSYLNTEAFF
size: .; J: TRBJ1-5; D: .; V: TRBV6-2/TRBV6-3; DNA: TGTGCCAGCAGTAAACCGGGACTCCACAATCAGCCCCAGCATTTT; CDR3: CASSKPGLHNQPQHF
size: .; J: TRBJ1-2; D: .; V: TRBV5-1; DNA: TGCGCCAGCAGCGCGGGCCCCGGGTTCTATGGCTACACCTTC; CDR3: CASSAGPGFYGYTF
size: .; J: TRBJ2-7; D: .; V: TRBV6-1; DNA: TGTGCCAGCAGTGAACTACGGGGGCGCATGGAGCAGTACTTC; CDR3: CASSELRGRMEQYF
size: .; J: TRBJ1-2; D: .; V: TRBV6-5; DNA: TGTGCCAGCAGTTACTACCAGTCTTATGGCTACACCTTC; CDR3: CASSYYQSYGYTF
size: .; J: TRBJ2-3; D: .; V: TRBV20-1; DNA: TGCAGTGCCCAGGAGTTGGATACGCAGTATTTT; CDR3: CSAQELDTQYF
size: .; J: TRBJ2-6; D: TRBD1; V: TRBV6-1; DNA: TGTGCCAGTCTCCCGGGACAGGGACCCTCTGGGGCCAACGTCCTGACTTTC; CDR3: CASLPGQGPSGANVLTF
size: few; J: TRBJ1-5; D: TRBD1; V: TRBV7-2; DNA: TGTGCCAGCAGCTTAGATACAGGGGGCAATCAGCCCCAGCATTTT; CDR3: CASSLDTGGNQPQHF
size: .; J: TRBJ2-1; D: .; V: TRBV7-9; DNA: TGTGCCAGCAGCTTATGGCGCGGGACGGGAGAGAGGAATGAGCAGTTCTTC; CDR3: CASSLWRGTGERNEQFF
size: .; J: TRBJ2-1; D: .; V: TRBV18; DNA: TGTGCCAGCTCACCAAGGGCAATATATAATGAGCAGTTCTTC; CDR3: CASSPRAIYNEQFF
size: .; J: TRBJ2-3; D: .; V: TRBV7-2; DNA: TGTGCCAGCAGCTCGCCCTCTTTGGATACGCAGTATTTT; CDR3: CASSSPSLDTQYF
size: .; J: TRBJ2-7; D: .; V: TRBV5-1; DNA: TGCGCCAGCGGTTGGACGGACTCCTACGAGCAGTACTTC; CDR3: CASGWTDSYEQYF
size: .; J: TRBJ2-5; D: .; V: TRBV6-2/TRBV6-3; DNA: TGTGCCAGCAGCGCCGGAAAGGGGACACGACAAGAGACCCAGTACTTC; CDR3: CASSAGKGTRQETQYF